These 10 T cell receptor beta chains share one sample of origin, sequenced in a study of molecular identifiers for immune sequencing clone quantification. TCRdb called the PCR reads again in MiXCR, with one record for every CDR3 protein. The table has around 100,000 distinct CDR3 sequences, around 33% seen once. Sequenced: naive CD8+ T cells from blood, with Jurkat cell RNA spiked in. The subset is: FACS-sorted CD8+CD4-CCR7+CD45RA+ naive T cells. These receptors were obtained from a human donor in good health. Some libraries in this study had Jurkat cell RNA spiked in.

Concerning this clonotype itself: This may come from a read error, since a much larger clone is one base off. The rearrangement uses TRBV20-1 and TRBJ2-5; D gene uncertain. Germline V lookup: CDR1 DFQATT, CDR2 SNEGSKA (reference sequence). There are 12 residues in the CDR3. This CDR3 is CSARDRRENQYF. In DNA form, the CDR3 reads TGCAGTGCTAGAGACCGTCGTGAGAACCAGTACTTC.

This sequence joins TRBV4-1 and TRBJ1-4; D not resolved. V was clipped by 1 base and J by 7 bases, with 1 base between them. The CDR3 extends over 11 amino acids. CDR1 and CDR2 (germline): MGHRA, YSYEKL. DNA of the CDR3: TGCGCCAGCAGCCAAGGTGAAAAACTGTTTTTT. The encoded protein is CASSQGEKLFF.

The chain links TRBV15 to TRBJ2-3; 7 bases match TRBD1. Germline CDR1 is LNHNV and CDR2 is YYDKDF (reference sequence). The CDR3 runs to 16 residues. J lost 4 bases, V lost 1 base, and 8 bases had no gene match. The chain's CDR3 is CATSRVDRRRADTQYF. The CDR3 bases are TGTGCCACCAGCAGAGTGGACAGGAGAAGGGCAGATACGCAGTATTTT.

At least ten counts were recorded for this clonotype. The chain joins TRBV7-9 to TRBJ2-7; TRBD1 is a possible D gene (6 bases). CDR3 size: 17 residues. Trimming left V 1 base short and J 1 base short, with 17 bases between. Germline assignment: CDR1 SEHNR and CDR2 FQNEAQ (reference sequence). The CDR3 sequence: CASSLVRDTVFSYEQYF. The CDR3 nucleotides are TGTGCCAGCAGCTTAGTCCGGGACACGGTATTTTCCTACGAGCAGTACTTC.

The chain has TRBV9 and TRBJ2-3; no clear D. The CDR3 spans 13 residues. With 4 bases removed from V and 4 bases from J, the gap between germline ends came to 10 bases. Germline CDR1 reads SGDLS; CDR2 reads YYNGEE. The CDR3 reads CASSLLDPDTQYF. CDR3 in DNA: TGTGCCAGCAGCCTCTTAGATCCAGATACGCAGTATTTT.

Concerning this clonotype itself: The CDR3 does not close with the conserved phenylalanine or tryptophan, likely indicating a read error. The rearrangement links TRBV6-2 or TRBV6-3 to TRBJ1-5, with 8 bases aligning to TRBD1. The CDR3 spans 13 residues. The V gene end was trimmed by 7 bases and the J gene end by 6 bases; junction bases not matched to a gene: 5. Germline V gene lookup returns CDR1 MNHEY and CDR2 SVGEGT. This chain's CDR3 is CASKDRAGQPQHI. In DNA, the CDR3 is TGTGCCAGCAAGGACAGGGCGGGTCAGCCCCAGCATATT.

This clonotype was observed at least ten times. The chain joins TRBV12-3 or TRBV12-4 to TRBJ2-3; no clear D gene. With 7 bases removed from V and 2 bases from J, the gap between germline ends came to 13 bases. This CDR3 contains 14 residues. CDR3 coding DNA: TGTGCCAGCACCGGGCAACAGTTCACAGATACGCAGTATTTT. This sequence encodes CASTGQQFTDTQYF.

This clonotype has a count of ten or more. The V and J genes are TRBV28 and TRBJ2-3; 7 nucleotides match TRBD1. Germline V lookup: CDR1 MDHEN, CDR2 SYDVKM. The CDR3 extends over 13 amino acids. The V and J ends lost 8 bases and 3 bases, in that order; junction bases with no gene match: 5. CDR3 region: CASRDRETDTQYF. The CDR3 bases are TGTGCCAGCCGGGACAGAGAGACAGATACGCAGTATTTT.

This clonotype was seen only a few times. The chain recombines TRBV6-5 with TRBJ2-7, with D perhaps being TRBD1 or TRBD2 (6 bases each). V was trimmed by 7 bases and J by 1 base, leaving 26 bases between them. Germline V gives CDR1 MNHEY, CDR2 SVGAGI. The CDR3 is made up of 18 amino acids. Written as DNA, the CDR3 is TGTGCCAGCACCGAGGTGGGGGGCATGGGAGCGAGTTCCTACGAGCAGTACTTC. Encoded protein: CASTEVGGMGASSYEQYF.

This clonotype was detected only a few times. The rearrangement joins TRBV29-1 to TRBJ2-2; perhaps TRBD2 as D (6 bases). V lost 2 bases and J 5 bases, leaving 12 bases between the germline ends. The V gene's germline CDR1 is SQVTM and CDR2 ANQGSEA. This CDR3 is 14 amino acids long. As DNA, the CDR3 is TGCAGCGTTGAATCCGGGGGTGGGACCGGGGAGCTGTTTTTT. It codes for CSVESGGGTGELFF.